These 32 T cell receptor beta chains originate from one sample sequenced in a study of T-cell memory formation after mild COVID-19. TCRdb called the 5' RACE reads again in MiXCR, with one record for every CDR3 protein. The sample lists 200,000 to 300,000 distinct CDR3 sequences; around 10% were seen once. The sequencing input was PBMCs or a T cell subset sorted from them (not recorded which). The receptors come from a man between 18 and 29 years old who had mild COVID-19 (a few samples of this study predate the infection). Cell type and time point are not known.

There are a few counts of this clonotype. The V gene is TRBV12-3 or TRBV12-4, the J gene TRBJ2-7; 10 nucleotides align to TRBD2. The V gene end was trimmed by 6 bases and the J gene end by 3 bases; junction bases not matched to a gene: 8. The length of the CDR3 is 15 residues. The CDR3 nucleotides are TGTGCCAGCAGCCCTACAATAGCGGGGGGCTACGAGCAGTACTTC. It codes for CASSPTIAGGYEQYF.

This clonotype was seen a handful of times. J is TRBJ1-2 and V is TRBV5-5; D is unresolved. Trimming stripped 0 bases from V and 7 bases from J, with 7 bases between. Germline CDR1 and CDR2: SGHKS and YYEKEE (reference sequence). The CDR3 has 12 amino acids. CDR3 nucleotide sequence: TGTGCCAGCAGCTTGGGAGGGCTTGGCTACACCTTC. Translating it yields CASSLGGLGYTF.

This clonotype came up a few times. The chain employs TRBV6-6 and TRBJ2-1; TRBD2 might be the D (7 bases). CDR3 length equals 13 residues. Germline CDR1 MNHNY, CDR2 SVGAGI (reference sequence). V dropped 8 bases and J dropped 5 bases, with 13 bases sitting between them. CDR3 in DNA: TGTGCCAGCCTGGGGGGGCGCAACAATGAGCAGTTCTTC. It codes for CASLGGRNNEQFF.

This chain uses TRBV12-3 or TRBV12-4 with TRBJ2-5; tentative D call: TRBD1 (5 bases). V gave up 3 bases and J gave up 2 bases, with 7 bases separating them. The CDR3 contains 13 residues. The CDR3 DNA sequence: TGTGCCAGCAGTTTCAGACAGCAAGAGACCCAGTACTTC. Translating it yields CASSFRQQETQYF.

This clonotype was recorded at least ten times. The genes are TRBV5-1 and TRBJ2-5; 7 bases align to TRBD1. The V and J ends lost 7 bases and 2 bases, in that order; junction bases with no gene match: 11. Germline CDR1 SGHRS, CDR2 YFSETQ. The CDR3 is made up of 15 amino acids. CDR3 nucleotides: TGCGCCAGCGGCGACCCCGGGACAGTGCAAGAGACCCAGTACTTC. Translation: CASGDPGTVQETQYF.

This chain joins TRBV7-9 and TRBJ2-3, with D perhaps matching TRBD1 or TRBD2 (6 bases each). The CDR3 is 18 amino acids. Germline CDR1 SEHNR, CDR2 FQNEAQ (reference sequence). V was clipped by 0 bases and J by 1 base, with 17 bases between them. The CDR3 DNA sequence: TGTGCCAGCAGCTTAGCGCTAAGGGGGGAAAGGCGCACAGATACGCAGTATTTT. Translated, it gives CASSLALRGERRTDTQYF.

This clonotype has more than one count but fewer than ten. The rearrangement uses TRBV20-1 and TRBJ1-4; maybe TRBD1 (5 bases). Germline CDR1 and CDR2: DFQATT and SNEGSKA (reference sequence). The V end lost 1 base, the J end lost 7 bases, and 16 bases lay between the germline ends. The CDR3 consists of 15 residues. CDR3 DNA sequence: TGCAGTGCTAGAGTTCCGGTGGGGCCGGGTGAAAAACTGTTTTTT. Amino acids: CSARVPVGPGEKLFF.

This clonotype was observed at least ten times. This chain joins TRBV12-3 or TRBV12-4 and TRBJ1-1, with 8 bases lining up with TRBD1. The CDR3 is 16 residues long. Germline trimming cut 6 bases from V and 4 bases from J; bases unmatched to any gene: 13. CDR3 coding DNA: TGTGCCAGCAGCAGGACAGGGATGGACTTGGGCACTGAAGCTTTCTTT. Its translation is CASSRTGMDLGTEAFF.

The CDR3 spells CSARDRGELFF. CDR3 sequence (DNA): TGCAGTGCTAGAGATCGTGGGGAGCTGTTTTTT. The V call is TRBV20-1, the J call TRBJ2-2; D unclear. The germline V gene encodes CDR1 DFQATT and CDR2 SNEGSKA (reference sequence). V shed 0 bases and J shed 8 bases, with 4 bases lying between them. This CDR3 has 11 residues.

The chain uses TRBV6-6 and TRBJ1-6, with D perhaps matching TRBD1 (5 bases). The CDR3 contains 16 residues. V lost 7 bases, J lost 0 bases, and 13 bases lay in between. Germline-derived CDR1 and CDR2 are MNHNY and SVGAGI (reference sequence). CDR3 DNA: TGTGCCAGCATTTGGGGCAGTAGCTCCTATAATTCACCCCTCCACTTT. Translated: CASIWGSSSYNSPLHF.

This clonotype has just a few counts. The rearrangement joins TRBV6-5 to TRBJ2-5; D might be TRBD1 (7 bases). V shed 6 bases and J shed 5 bases, with 22 bases lying between them. This CDR3 has 16 amino acids. From germline, CDR1 is MNHEY and CDR2 SVGAGI. CDR3 protein: CASSPRGQGDAETQYF. CDR3 DNA: TGTGCCAGCAGCCCACGGGGGCAGGGGGACGCGGAGACCCAGTACTTC.

The chain has TRBV5-1 and TRBJ1-4; 7 bases line up with TRBD1. The CDR3 runs 15 residues. The trim removed 4 bases at V and 5 bases at J, leaving 8 bases unmatched. Germline V gene sequence: CDR1 SGHRS, CDR2 YFSETQ. CDR3 bases: TGCGCCAGCAGCACCGGACAGGTGGGGAATGAAAAACTGTTTTTT. Protein: CASSTGQVGNEKLFF. The full variable domain, rest sourced from reference TRBV5-1 and TRBJ1-4, is KAGVTQTPRYLIKTRGQQVTLSCSPISGHRSVSWYQQTPGQGLQFLFEYFSETQRNKGNFPGRFSGRQFSNSRSEMNVSTLELGDSALYLCASSTGQVGNEKLFFGSGTQLSVL.

This clonotype was observed many times. The CDR3 sequence is CAISEPGADNQPQHF. CDR3 nucleotides: TGTGCCATCAGTGAGCCGGGGGCGGACAATCAGCCCCAGCATTTT. The chain employs TRBV10-3 and TRBJ1-5; a weak D match, TRBD1 (6 bases). The germline CDR1 and CDR2 sequences are ENHRY and SYGVKD. V lost 2 bases and J 3 bases, leaving 11 bases between the germline ends. The CDR3 loop spans 15 amino acids.

This clonotype rates as medium-sized (0.01 to 0.1%). The chain recombines TRBV6-2 or TRBV6-3 with TRBJ2-1; 13 bases map to TRBD2. Looked up from germline, CDR1 is MNHEY and CDR2 is SVGEGT. There are 18 residues in the CDR3. Unmatched junction bases numbered 11, after V lost 6 bases and J lost 3 bases. The DNA for the CDR3 is TGTGCCAGCAGGGGTGGACTAGCGGGGGTACCCCTCTACAATGAGCAGTTCTTC. Amino acid sequence: CASRGGLAGVPLYNEQFF.

The table lists this clonotype with a few counts. The chain combines TRBV19 with TRBJ1-1; TRBD1 matches at 7 bases. The CDR3 extends over 14 amino acids. The V gene's germline CDR1 is LNHDA and CDR2 SQIVND (reference sequence). Trimming at V came to 3 bases and at J to 1 base, leaving 2 bases not matched to a gene. The CDR3 nucleotides read TGTGCCAGTAGTATTAAGGGGGCGAACACTGAAGCTTTCTTT. Translating it yields CASSIKGANTEAFF.

The chain carries TRBV19 and TRBJ2-3; tentatively, D is TRBD1 (6 bases). The CDR3 is 14 amino acids. Trimming took off 5 bases at V and 6 bases at J, with 15 bases between the two ends. CDR1 and CDR2 from the germline V gene are LNHDA and SQIVND (reference sequence). The CDR3 protein is CASSSDRRRDTQYF. The CDR3 bases are TGTGCCAGTAGTTCAGACAGGCGGAGGGATACGCAGTATTTT.

The chain has TRBV6-5 and TRBJ2-7, with D uncertain. CDR3 length: 10 residues. CDR1 MNHEY and CDR2 SVGAGI come from the germline V gene. The V and J ends lost 5 bases and 13 bases respectively, with 12 bases between them. This chain's CDR3 is CASSRQREYF. The CDR3, as DNA: TGTGCCAGCAGTCGCCAAAGGGAATACTTC.

The chain recombines TRBV20-1 with TRBJ2-7; 7 nucleotides line up with TRBD1. V shed 5 bases, J shed 3 bases, and the junction held 10 bases outside the gene matches. This CDR3 has 14 amino acids. From germline, CDR1 is DFQATT and CDR2 SNEGSKA (reference sequence). The CDR3 DNA follows: TGCAGTGCTCCTTCGACAGGGAAGGGCTACGAGCAGTACTTC. It encodes CSAPSTGKGYEQYF.

This clonotype has more than one count but fewer than ten. This chain connects TRBV7-2 to TRBJ1-4, with TRBD1 matching over 9 bases. In germline, CDR1 is SGHTA, CDR2 FQGNSA. V trimming: 5 bases; J trimming: 7 bases; junction bases outside the gene matches: 8. The CDR3 has 15 amino acids. The CDR3 reads CASSPGDRAIEKLFF. The CDR3 DNA sequence: TGTGCCAGCAGCCCTGGGGACAGGGCCATTGAAAAACTGTTTTTT.

The table lists this clonotype with a few counts. The chain couples TRBV19 to TRBJ2-1; TRBD2 agrees at 9 bases. This CDR3 is 15 amino acids long. Germline CDR1 reads LNHDA; CDR2 reads SQIVND (reference sequence). J gave up 5 bases and V 6 bases, and 8 bases lay outside the gene matches. The CDR3 DNA is TGTGCCAGTAGCCCTCTAGCGGGGAACAACAATGAGCAGTTCTTC. Translating it yields CASSPLAGNNNEQFF.

Comments on this clonotype: The CDR3 ends on some other residue instead of the conserved phenylalanine or tryptophan, so this is likely a read error. The chain recombines TRBV6-2 or TRBV6-3 with TRBJ2-7; D is tentatively TRBD1 or TRBD2 (5 bases each). The CDR3 length is 14 residues. V dropped 6 bases and J dropped 1 base, with 13 bases sitting between them. Germline values: CDR1 MNHEY, CDR2 SVGEGT. CDR3 sequence: CASSSRDGSYEQYL. Here the CDR3 DNA reads TGTGCCAGCAGCTCACGGGACGGTTCCTACGAGCAGTACTTA.

The DNA of the CDR3 is TGTGCCAGCAGTTACTCCCGCGGCAGGGCGAGTTCACCCCTCCACTTT. This gives the protein CASSYSRGRASSPLHF. This chain connects TRBV6-5 to TRBJ1-6; TRBD1 is a possible D gene (5 bases). The CDR3 has 16 residues. The ends were cut back, 0 bases at V and 9 bases at J, with 15 bases in the middle. Germline lookup yields CDR1 MNHEY and CDR2 SVGAGI.

This clonotype was seen repeatedly, ten times or more. V is TRBV6-5 and J is TRBJ2-5, with 8 bases fitting TRBD1. The CDR3 has 15 amino acids. CDR1 is MNHEY and CDR2 is SVGAGI in the germline V gene. V shed 6 bases and J 2 bases; nucleotides not matched to a gene: 8. CDR3 protein: CASSRRGTGQETQYF. The DNA of the CDR3 is TGTGCCAGCAGCCGTCGCGGGACAGGACAAGAGACCCAGTACTTC.

The chain joins TRBV2 to TRBJ2-3; possibly TRBD1 for D (5 bases). CDR1 and CDR2 (germline): SNHLY, FYNNEI. There are 14 residues in the CDR3. V was pared by 4 bases and J by 3 bases, with 11 bases between. The CDR3 sequence is CASSGPSGTDTQYF. The DNA of the CDR3 is TGTGCCAGCAGTGGGCCCTCAGGGACAGATACGCAGTATTTT.

The rearrangement links TRBV18 to TRBJ2-5, with 9 bases lining up with TRBD2. The CDR3 totals 15 residues. Per the germline V gene, CDR1 is KGHSH and CDR2 is LQKENI. J was trimmed by 1 base and V by 2 bases; bases with no gene match: 2. The CDR3 loop is CASSPTAGGQETQYF. The CDR3, as DNA: TGTGCCAGCTCACCAACAGCGGGGGGCCAAGAGACCCAGTACTTC.

This clonotype was counted at least ten times. The chain has TRBV7-6 and TRBJ2-1; possibly TRBD1 for D (7 bases). From germline, CDR1 is SGHVS and CDR2 FNYEAQ. The CDR3 runs to 16 residues. Trimming removed 4 bases at V and 4 bases at J, with 17 bases between. As DNA, the CDR3 is TGTGCCAGCAGCTCGCCCTACAGGGGAGGTTACAATGAGCAGTTCTTC. The encoded protein is CASSSPYRGGYNEQFF.

The J gene is TRBJ2-3, the V gene TRBV5-4; no reliable D call. Germline lookup yields CDR1 SGHNT and CDR2 YYREEE (reference sequence). V was clipped by 0 bases and J by 6 bases, with 17 bases between them. This CDR3 is built from 16 residues. The CDR3 reads CASSLEIVGSWDTQYF. CDR3 DNA sequence: TGTGCCAGCAGCTTGGAAATCGTAGGATCGTGGGATACGCAGTATTTT.

The V call is TRBV7-6, the J call TRBJ1-2, with unresolved D. The germline CDR1 and CDR2 sequences are SGHVS and FNYEAQ. Trimming cost V 1 base and J 3 bases, with 9 bases left between them. The CDR3 sequence is 14 residues long. CDR3 sequence reads: CASSLGRIDYGYTF. The CDR3 bases are TGTGCCAGCAGCTTAGGACGGATAGACTATGGCTACACCTTC.

The gene calls are TRBV24-1 and TRBJ2-5; no clear D. CDR1 is KGHDR and CDR2 is SFDVKD in the germline V gene. V shed 3 bases and J shed 5 bases, with 9 bases lying between them. The CDR3 loop spans 13 amino acids. CDR3 residues: CATSDPPWETQYF. CDR3 DNA: TGTGCCACCAGTGATCCCCCCTGGGAGACCCAGTACTTC.

This clonotype came up a few times. The J gene is TRBJ2-1, the V gene TRBV13, with D perhaps TRBD2 (5 bases). Trimming took off 3 bases at V and 8 bases at J, with 20 bases between the two ends. The germline gives CDR1 PRHDT, CDR2 FYEKMQ (reference sequence). The CDR3 contains 16 residues. CDR3 DNA: TGTGCCAGCAGCTTCGGGGTTCGTTTGCCTTCCGATGAGCAGTTCTTC. The encoded protein is CASSFGVRLPSDEQFF.

CDR3 bases: TGTGCCAGCAGTACCCTCGGGACAGCATACAATGAGCAGTTCTTC. Protein sequence: CASSTLGTAYNEQFF. V usage is TRBV6-2 or TRBV6-3 and J usage is TRBJ2-1; TRBD1 aligns across 7 bases. The germline CDR1 and CDR2 sequences are MNHEY and SVGEGT. The CDR3 is 15 amino acids. V lost 5 bases, J lost 4 bases, and 8 bases stayed unmatched.

This clonotype was detected a few times. The chain is built from TRBV9 and TRBJ1-2; no clear D. Trimming stripped 5 bases from V and 5 bases from J, with 16 bases between. The germline CDR1 and CDR2 sequences are SGDLS and YYNGEE. This CDR3 is 14 amino acids long. CDR3: CASSPLLILYGYTF. In DNA, the CDR3 is TGTGCCAGCAGTCCTCTCTTGATACTATATGGCTACACCTTC.